This T cell receptor (beta chain) was identified during a study of graft-versus-host responses after intestinal transplantation. Study overall: Every one of the recipients received anti-thymocyte globulin induction and afterwards took tacrolimus and steroids for about 3 years.

Sequencing was performed with immunoSEQ multiplex PCR; in TCRdb, only in-frame clones are kept and a portion is missing. The sample has 70,000 or so clones, about 80% seen once. Study outcomes and limitations: Those patients showing graft-donor T cell macrochimerism displayed high graft-versus-host to host-versus-graft clonal ratios in allografts. Declines in HvG clones occurring early post-transplant were associated with peak circulating GvH clone levels. Recipient-marrow GvH clones were detected, some having first appeared in ileum or blood.

For this clone: The target antigen is unknown.

V trimming: 0 bases; J trimming: 8 bases; junction bases outside the gene matches: 2. Germline CDR1 and CDR2: SGHRS and YFSETQ. The CDR3 runs 15 residues. Sequencing used unstimulated CD4+ T cells sorted from spleen or lymph node cells, obtained before transplant. V usage is TRBV5-1 and J usage is TRBJ1-4; 12 positions agree with TRBD1. The origin of this receptor is a human donor who was the organ donor for an intestinal transplant. This chain's CDR3 is CASSLAGTGGEKLFF. The CDR3 nucleotides are TGCGCCAGCAGCTTGGCCGGGACAGGGGGCGAAAAACTGTTTTTT.